This T cell receptor beta chain was obtained from a study of cytomegalovirus exposure and HLA in healthy donors (dated by TCRdb to the late 2010s). About the investigation overall: An earlier analysis of approximately 640 of the donors reported 250 to 300 Gb of sequence data and 100 million to 130 million unique TCR beta sequences from about 200 million T cells. Donor age, sex, ethnicity and CMV serostatus were compiled alongside the repertoire data. Besides the first cohort of approximately 710 subjects, a separate validation cohort made up of roughly 120 different subjects was used. Among the approximately 430 genotyped donors, 81% belonged to the genetic ancestry cluster associated with self-reported Caucasian donors. Using immunosequencing, the study profiled T cell repertoires from 666 subjects and related those repertoires to cytomegalovirus serostatus. The study combined high-throughput TCR immunosequencing, statistical association of individual TCRs with disease status, and machine learning to predict cytomegalovirus infection status. On average, roughly 200,000 unique TCR beta nucleotide sequences were sequenced per donor among about 400 genotyped donors of the cohort, with about 19% of those sequences being non-productive. To decide whether each TCR beta V gene segment behaved as functional or pseudogenic, an earlier analysis of several hundred of the donors relied on high-throughput TCR beta sequencing. Four to six DR-DQ haplotypes were handled as single units for association and clustering, since linkage in the cohort was strong. In the later analysis, no new phenotypic data were used to find candidate immune exposures; instead, reliance was placed on TCR beta sequences and their occurrence across donors. Typing coverage differed by locus: A, B, C, DRB1 and DQB1 were typed in about 620-630 donors, DQA1 in approximately 520, DPA1 in 600 to 610, and DPB1 in approximately 450. HLA typing covered class I and class II loci at four-digit resolution. Approximately 310 gigabases of sequencing data and approximately 80 million unique TCR sequences were included in an early release covering about 700 HLA-typed donors. A later genetic analysis used genome-wide SNP genotypes for about 55% of the 666 donors, treating that subset as a discovery cohort. All discovery cohort repertoires had been generated on a single sequencing platform. A later analysis re-examined previously published TCR beta repertoires from about 700 donors and added high-resolution HLA genotyping to investigate patterns of TCR occurrence. The aim of the study was to test whether cataloging public T cell receptors could identify signatures of past pathogen exposure.

Points on this clone: The specificity of this receptor is unknown. Base-call qualities are not available, and no considerably larger clone is one nucleotide away.

The CDR3 goes from the cysteine to the phenylalanine over 19 residues. Only the CDR3 part of the read is kept: 57 bases, read in frame from the first base. Taken from the germline V gene, the CDR1 and CDR2 loops are SGHRS and YFSETQ. The germline V end is reduced by 4 bases and the J end by 4 bases; junction bases left unmatched: 16. Libraries were prepared through the immunoSEQ multiplex PCR assay. A mixture of 60 forward primers for TCR Vbeta segments and 13 reverse primers for TCR Jbeta segments was used in the multiplex PCR. Amplification of the CDR3 region of rearranged TCR beta genes was performed with a multiplex PCR assay on genomic DNA. The amplified TCR beta libraries were sequenced on the Illumina HiSeq System as 87-base-pair reads. On the study's bioinformatics: A later analysis tallied 75 million to 95 million unique TCR beta chains across the approximately 670 repertoires, and about 10 million of those chains were shared by two or more donors. A nearest-neighbor algorithm error-corrected the raw reads and collapsed the reads into unique sequences, merging closely related sequences to remove PCR and sequencing errors. CDR3 sequences were aligned to IMGT reference sequences to assign V, D and J gene segments. For a sequence to be retained, a match of at least six nucleotides was required to both a V gene segment and a J gene segment. A rearrangement was called productive if the CDR3 had no stop codons and remained in frame with V and J, and every other rearrangement was called non-productive. CDR3 was defined by IMGT convention, running from the second conserved V-encoded cysteine to the conserved J-encoded phenylalanine. Sequences without an unambiguous match to a single V gene segment were excluded from the earlier analysis of about 600 of the donors. An earlier analysis of some 500 of the donors classified V segments as functional when productive rearrangements were above 56.7% and as segregating when the standard deviation between donors was above 5%. A statistical classification framework was built for diagnosing cytomegalovirus status from the catalog of TCR beta chain sequences. In a later analysis, TCR nucleotide sequences were compared against IMGT/GENE-DB human TR gene sequences so that V and J genes could be assigned. In a later analysis, CDR3 sequences and most-parsimonious VDJ recombination scenarios were assigned using the TCRdist pipeline. A later analysis defined each TCR beta chain by its CDR3 amino acid sequence plus V-gene family, and excluded reads lacking a unique V-gene family. A later analysis removed 600 or so highly shared, low-generation-probability nucleotide sequences to deal with suspected cross-contamination and a sequencing artifact. In a later analysis, a clonal expansion index for each public chain was calculated from normalized within-repertoire ranks of inferred template counts. In a later analysis, generation probabilities were computed with a VDJ recombination model fitted to out-of-frame rearrangements, and the resulting probabilities were checked against IGoR. A later analysis scored TCR-TCR, TCR-HLA and TCR-CMV co-occurrence with hypergeometric tests, applying a repertoire-size bias correction to TCR pairs. To estimate false discovery rates, a later analysis permuted the HLA or CMV assignments 20 times. In a later analysis, co-occurring TCRs were grouped using DBSCAN, with TCRdist sequence similarity added in when clustering inside HLA-allele-positive subsets. For co-occurrence clustering, repertoires with fewer than 30,000 or more than 120,000 public chains were excluded, along with five repertoires with anomalous nucleotide sharing. Drawn from immuneACCESS, this table holds only the in-frame rearrangements with V and J called that TCRdb kept. Clones are partly lost; checked studies trace under half to an unresolved V gene and leave the rest unexplained. That table supplies the V and J calls and clone size; D and trimming were determined from the DNA. A total of 100,000 to 150,000 clones appear in this sample, around 85% of them only once. The ten biggest clones cover roughly 1.7% of the sample.

Summary of the overall study and its limitations: Only TCR beta chains were sequenced in this cohort, and the absence of alpha or paired-chain data limited detectable features. The only immune exposure information available for the cohort was CMV serostatus. It was suggested by the authors that the approach could potentially be generalized to other disease states and immunological phenotypes. Correlated functional status among segregating V segments might reflect linkage disequilibrium, but an unknown experimental factor could not be ruled out. Because HLA typing was unavailable for some donors at each locus, only the typed subset was used in association tests. A further reported finding was that TCR beta sequences accurately predicted the HLA-A and HLA-B alleles for most subjects in the first cohort. A later analysis found that TCR association rates varied across HLA loci, with DRB1 alleles showing the most associated TCRs and HLA-C alleles the fewest. Because counts were too low, under 20 rarely observed V segments, including chromosome 9 orphons, were left out of the earlier analysis of about 620 of the donors. Compared with the approximately 720-donor mean, donors in an Asian-associated ancestry cluster had fewer N-insertions in productive TCRs, according to a later genetic analysis. Sequencing depth was assumed to be roughly uniform across donors in the presence/absence analyses, though that assumption may not hold. The study listed 164 TCR beta chains as associated with cytomegalovirus. The classifier was reported to diagnose cytomegalovirus status with high specificity and sensitivity in both the original cohort and the validation cohort. In a later analysis, HLA-associated TCR beta chains showed more clonal expansion and lower generation probabilities than non-associated chains that were equally common. Assigning TCR associations to individual alleles was difficult when HLA alleles, especially DR and DQ, strongly co-occurred. A few of the identified cytomegalovirus-associated TCR beta chains were confirmed in vitro to be specific for cytomegalovirus antigens. Because the 87-base-pair reads could not distinguish some IMGT-functional V segments, including TRBV6-2 and TRBV6-3, those segments were excluded. While some public TCRs were present in many individuals, most TCR sequences turned up only very rarely across donors. A later analysis found that most CMV-associated TCR beta chains appeared HLA-restricted, with HLA associations seemingly driven largely by CMV exposure. V-gene and J-gene trimming of TCR beta chains was associated with a missense DCLRE1C variant in a later genetic analysis, and the association was replicated in an independent cohort. Several of the top co-occurrence clusters appeared to be linked to parvovirus B19, influenza, CMV and Epstein-Barr virus, according to a later analysis. In an earlier analysis of fewer than 750 of the donors, most TCR beta V segments were observed in productive rearrangements about 87% or about 30% of the time, broadly matching IMGT annotations. The sequencing pipeline was judged likely to have produced a cluster of highly shared sequence variants as a technical artifact. A later analysis associated approximately 17,000 TCR beta sequences with specific HLA alleles at a false discovery rate of 0.05.

In total, fewer than 750 healthy bone marrow donors made up the cohort. Cohort members were all nominally healthy when sampled, although unrecorded immune exposures were likely present. The donor was CMV seronegative and was included in the group of 352 seronegative cohort members. A peripheral blood sample was provided by each donor, and peripheral blood mononuclear cells were used for TCR beta sequencing. Genomic DNA extraction from the blood cell samples was performed with the Qiagen DNeasy Blood Extraction Kit. The specimen was PBMCs. The clonotype originates from a boy younger than 18 in good health and CMV-seronegative. The V and J segments used are TRBV5-1 and TRBJ2-2; 10 junctional bases match TRBD1. In nucleotides, the sequence is TGCGCCAGCAGCCCGACATTGAAAGACAGGGGGCTGGGCACCGGGGAGCTGTTTTTT. Its protein reads: CASSPTLKDRGLGTGELFF.